This T cell receptor (beta chain) was captured by sequencing in a study of shared clonotypes between healthy human individuals (dated by TCRdb to 2020 to 2022). About the investigation overall: A couple of women and a few men aged 18 to 49 years were included in the cohort. Blood TCR repertoires of a handful of healthy adults were deeply sequenced to estimate repertoire size and the extent of clonotype sharing between individuals. Different laboratories and diverse techniques were used to prepare libraries and sequence TCR repertoires, to increase sequencing depth and limit assay-specific biases. Between about 0.85 and 8.9 billion PBMCs per donor were obtained by leukapheresis. General findings and caveats noted by the study authors: Pairwise subsampling led to the expectation that sequencing depth would affect the degree of clonotype sharing among donors. The genetic and exposure-history diversity represented was limited by the small number of donors. Only blood was sampled, and tissue TCR repertoires likely differ from those in blood.

The donors were healthy, HIV-negative adults who had no recently reported acute infections or vaccinations. Only Caucasian adults living in Nashville, Tennessee, USA were represented among the donors. In the unsorted samples, tens of millions of PBMCs were counted, and genomic DNA was extracted using the QIAamp DNA Blood Mini kit. Blood was obtained by leukapheresis, after which PBMCs were separated by Ficoll-Histopaque density gradient centrifugation and cryopreserved in liquid nitrogen vapor phase. Trimming takes 3 bases from V and 5 bases from J, and the germline ends sit 11 bases apart. The CDR3 starts with the cysteine, ends with the phenylalanine, and has 14 residues. Only the CDR3 region is kept as DNA, spanning 42 bases read in frame from base 1. From a lookup of the germline V gene, CDR1 and CDR2 are KGHSH and LQKENI. Using the deep immunoSEQ assay, multiplex PCR amplified TCR CDR3 regions from genomic DNA. Extracted genomic DNA from each cell subset was distributed evenly across all wells of several immunoSEQ 96-well plates, and each plate was treated as a replicate. For unsorted PBMC, 250 to 300 ng of genomic DNA, equivalent to around 30,000 T cell genomes, went into each replicate PCR. Ten immunoSEQ deep assay plates were used to sequence the unsorted PBMC genomic DNA. Purified libraries were measured with a Qubit 3.0 fluorometer, size-checked on a Bioanalyzer 2100, and measured again with the KAPA Library Quantification kit. Each immunoSEQ 96-well plate was sequenced on its own single-read 150-cycle Illumina NextSeq 550 flow cell. On the authors' methods: Because the immunoSEQ output included only junctional sequences and no quality scores, the filtering could not be the same as the filtering used for full-length reads. To assign V/J genes and CDR3, sequences were annotated using PyIR, a Python wrapper for IgBLAST v1.9, with IMGT germline references. Reads with weak V/J assignments (E-value above 1e-6), missing CDR3, stop codons, out-of-frame junctions, or ambiguous translated residues were removed. A V3J clonotype was defined by an identical inferred V gene, J gene, and CDR3 amino acid sequence. Percentage overlap between repertoires was computed as shared unique clonotypes divided by the size of the smaller repertoire. Richness of each repertoire was evaluated using RTK rarefaction, the Chao1 estimator, and Recon v2.1 estimates of unobserved clonotypes. TCRdb's version of the immuneACCESS table is confined to in-frame rearrangements and falls short of the full clone set. An unresolved V gene accounts for under half of the shortfall where checked; the remainder is of unknown origin. V and J calls and clone size are those listed in that table; D and trimming were worked out from the DNA. Across this sample there are roughly 490,000 clones, with approximately 79% seen only once. The ten largest clonotypes hold approximately 12% of the sample.

To note about this clone: The antigen it recognizes is unknown. It has no much larger one-base neighbor in the sample; base qualities were not kept.

The sequence joins TRBV18 to TRBJ1-5, with TRBD1 as a weak D call on 6 bases. The receptor comes from a woman in her thirties or forties in good health. Some clones in this sample may be carry-over from other donors' samples. The sequencing input was PBMCs. In nucleotide form, the sequence is TGTGCCAGCTCACCCGGGACAACGGATCAGCCCCAGCATTTT. Translated, it gives CASSPGTTDQPQHF.